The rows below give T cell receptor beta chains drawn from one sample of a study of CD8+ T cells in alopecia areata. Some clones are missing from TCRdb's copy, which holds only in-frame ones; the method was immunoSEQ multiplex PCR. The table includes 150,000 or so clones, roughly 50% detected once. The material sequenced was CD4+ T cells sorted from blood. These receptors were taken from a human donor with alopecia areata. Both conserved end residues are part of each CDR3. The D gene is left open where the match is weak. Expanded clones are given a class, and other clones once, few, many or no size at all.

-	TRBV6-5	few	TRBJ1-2	TGTGCCAGCAGCCCCACGGACTATGGCTACACCTTC	CASSPTDYGYTF
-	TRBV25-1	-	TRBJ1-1	TGTGCCAGCAGTGAATATAAGGGGCGCGGCACTGAAGCTTTCTTT	CASSEYKGRGTEAFF
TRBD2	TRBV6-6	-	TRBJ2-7	TGTGCCAGCAGTTACTCGAGACGCGGGAGGGCCCACGAGCAGTACTTC	CASSYSRRGRAHEQYF
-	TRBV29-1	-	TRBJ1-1	TGCAGCGTTGAGGTCCATCGGGCGAACACTGAAGCTTTCTTT	CSVEVHRANTEAFF
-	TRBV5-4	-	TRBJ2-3	TGTGCCAGCAGCGCCTTGCCGGGACTTAGCACAGATACGCAGTATTTT	CASSALPGLSTDTQYF
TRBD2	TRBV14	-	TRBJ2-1	TGTGCCAGCAGCCAAGAAGTAATAGCGGGAGTCCATGAGCAGTTCTTC	CASSQEVIAGVHEQFF
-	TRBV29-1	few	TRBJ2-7	TGCAGCGTTGAAGGCAGTTACTACGAGCAGTACTTC	CSVEGSYYEQYF
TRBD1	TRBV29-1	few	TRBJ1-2	TGCAGCGCAGCAGGATCCCAGGGGGCAGGGGGCTACACCTTC	CSAAGSQGAGGYTF
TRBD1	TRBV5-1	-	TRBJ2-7	TGCGCCAGCAGCATTCGACAGGGCCCCTACGAGCAGTACTTC	CASSIRQGPYEQYF
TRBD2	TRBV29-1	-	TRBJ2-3	TGCAGCGTTGAAGTTCCTAGCGGGAGGGCGGCATTT	CSVEVPSGRAAF
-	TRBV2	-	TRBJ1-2	TGTGCCAGCAGTGAAGCATCAGGCTACACCTTC	CASSEASGYTF
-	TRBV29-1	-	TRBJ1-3	TGCAGCGTAGCGGGGGTCGGAAACACCATATATTTT	CSVAGVGNTIYF
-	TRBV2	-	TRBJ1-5	TGTGCCAGCAGTGTTCTGGGGGTCAATCAGCCCCAGCATTTT	CASSVLGVNQPQHF
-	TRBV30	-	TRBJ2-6	TGTGCCTTCAACTCTGGGGCCAACGTCCTGACTTTC	CAFNSGANVLTF
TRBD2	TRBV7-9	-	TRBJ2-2	TGTGCCAGCAGCCGGGGGACTAGCGGGATCGCGAACACCGGGGAGCTGTTTTTT	CASSRGTSGIANTGELFF
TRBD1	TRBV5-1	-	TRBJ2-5	TGCGCCAGCTTCGGGACAGGAGGGGAGACCCAGTACTTC	CASFGTGGETQYF
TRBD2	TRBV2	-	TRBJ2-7	TGTGCCAGCACCCTTCTAGCGGGAGTAGAAGAGCAGTACTTC	CASTLLAGVEEQYF
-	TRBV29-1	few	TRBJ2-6	TGCAGCGTTATTATATCAGCAGGGGCCAACGTCCTGACTTTC	CSVIISAGANVLTF
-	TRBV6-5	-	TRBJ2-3	TGTGCCAGCAGTTCTCATGGCGGGATTACAGATACGCAGTATTTT	CASSSHGGITDTQYF
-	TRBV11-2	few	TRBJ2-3	TGTGCCAGCAGCTTCCTCGTAACAGATACGCAGTATTTT	CASSFLVTDTQYF